Listed here is a single T cell receptor (beta chain). Its antigen is not known. J lost 2 bases, V lost 4 bases, and 10 bases had no gene match. CDR3 length equals 16 residues. CDR1 SGHDN and CDR2 FVKESK come from the germline V gene. RNA transcripts served as the template for amplifying TCR beta CDR3 regions. The HTBI set primed first-round TCR CDR3 RT-PCR. Each CDR3 protein is one row after TCRdb ran MiXCR on the multiplex PCR reads. The data show 530,000 or so distinct CDR3 sequences, roughly 24% seen once. The data derive from a study of T cells in Graves' hyperthyroidism and ophthalmopathy. Study information: Peripheral blood sampling occurred at initial diagnosis, before any treatment.

Study results and caveats: Stable hyperthyroidism was told apart from ophthalmopathy by a model built on 13 V-J features.

Diagnostic decisions used clinical symptoms, serum thyroxine and TRAb, thyroid ultrasound and orbital computed tomography. The clonotype was recovered from a woman aged 25 to 39 with Graves' ophthalmopathy. This chain uses TRBV14 with TRBJ2-7; 8 bases match TRBD1. The specimen was blood. Written as DNA, the CDR3 is TGTGCCAGCAGCCCACATGGGGGGACAGGAGCCTACGAGCAGTACTTC. Protein product: CASSPHGGTGAYEQYF.